The T cell receptor beta chain under discussion was sequenced for a study of blood T cell repertoires in COVID-19. Trimming took 4 bases from V and 4 from J; bases not matched to a gene: 9. This CDR3 comprises 15 residues. Germline V lookup: CDR1 MNHEY, CDR2 SMNVEV (reference sequence). Generated by immunoSEQ multiplex PCR, the TCRdb table keeps only in-frame clones and is missing some. The data show some 270,000 clones, around 90% seen once. The clonotype was recovered from a man aged 40-55 years who had been exposed to COVID-19. The sample consisted of PBMCs or T cells enriched from blood (not recorded which). The chain combines TRBV27 with TRBJ1-2; 7 nucleotides agree with TRBD1. CDR3 bases: TGTGCCAGCAGTTCCCAGACAGGGCTGAGCTATGGCTACACCTTC. Translating it yields CASSSQTGLSYGYTF.